One and the same sample provided the 14 T cell receptor beta chains below, sequenced in a study of preoperative IRX-2 immunotherapy in early breast cancer. Treatment defined: preoperative locoregional IRX-2 cytokine immunotherapy. Only in-frame clones appear in the TCRdb table, and some are missing; sequencing was by immunoSEQ multiplex PCR. The sample consists of about 43,000 clones, about 95% of them appearing once. The sample consisted of tumor tissue, taken after IRX-2 immunotherapy. The source of these receptors is a human donor with breast cancer.

As to this clone: The same CDR3 arises from other DNA sequences in this sample as well. The chain couples TRBV30 to TRBJ1-5, with D uncertain. CDR3 length: 13 residues. The ends were cut back, 0 bases at V and 4 bases at J, with 7 bases in the middle. The V gene's germline CDR1 is GTSNPN and CDR2 SVGIG (reference sequence). The CDR3 DNA reads TGTGCCTGGAGTGTAAAAGGTAATCAGCCCCAGCATTTT. Translating gives CAWSVKGNQPQHF.

V usage is TRBV5-1 and J usage is TRBJ1-3; D is ambiguous. CDR3 length equals 15 residues. CDR1 and CDR2 from the germline V gene are SGHRS and YFSETQ. Trimming left V 0 bases short and J 6 bases short, with 13 bases between. CDR3 nucleotides: TGCGCCAGCAGCTTGGCCGGGTATGGCCAAAACACCATATATTTT. This sequence encodes CASSLAGYGQNTIYF.

The V and J genes are TRBV2 and TRBJ2-2; D possibly corresponds to TRBD1 (5 bases). Trimming removed 5 bases from V and 6 bases from J, with 13 bases in between. Per the germline V gene, CDR1 is SNHLY and CDR2 is FYNNEI. CDR3 size: 14 residues. The CDR3 here is CASSWAQVAGELFF. CDR3 coding DNA: TGTGCCAGCAGTTGGGCACAGGTAGCCGGGGAGCTGTTTTTT.

The chain joins TRBV29-1 to TRBJ1-1, with unresolved D. The CDR3 loop spans 14 amino acids. Germline loops: CDR1 SQVTM, CDR2 ANQGSEA. Trimming took off 4 bases at V and 2 bases at J, with 14 bases between the two ends. The CDR3 DNA reads TGCAGCGTTGTGTCAGATTCAATTAACACTGAAGCTTTCTTT. Its translation: CSVVSDSINTEAFF.

V gene TRBV19 combines with J gene TRBJ2-2, with D possibly being TRBD1 (6 bases). Deletions cut 5 bases from V and 4 bases from J, with 11 bases between. The CDR3 has 14 residues. From germline, CDR1 is LNHDA and CDR2 SQIVND (reference sequence). The CDR3, as DNA: TGTGCCAGTAGTGCAATACAGGGCACCGGGGAGCTGTTTTTT. This gives the protein CASSAIQGTGELFF.

The rearrangement links TRBV5-4 to TRBJ1-1, with no clear D. Germline-derived CDR1 and CDR2 are SGHNT and YYREEE (reference sequence). V lost 4 bases and J 1 base, leaving 11 bases between the germline ends. The CDR3 is made up of 14 amino acids. CDR3 residues: CASSIENRNTEAFF. CDR3 nucleotides: TGTGCCAGCAGCATTGAGAATCGGAACACTGAAGCTTTCTTT. The full variable domain, rest sourced from reference TRBV5-4 and TRBJ1-1, is ETGVTQSPTHLIKTRGQQVTLRCSSQSGHNTVSWYQQALGQGPQFIFQYYREEENGRGNFPPRFSGLQFPNYSSELNVNALELDDSALYLCASSIENRNTEAFFGQGTRLTVV.

This chain connects TRBV6-5 to TRBJ2-1; maybe TRBD2 (6 bases). The ends were cut back, 6 bases at V and 12 bases at J, with 15 bases in the middle. This CDR3 spans 12 amino acids. In germline, CDR1 is MNHEY, CDR2 SVGAGI. The CDR3 sequence is CASSRTGEAQFF. Written as DNA, the CDR3 is TGTGCCAGCAGCCGGACCGGGGAGGCGCAGTTCTTC.

The gene calls are TRBV28 and TRBJ2-1; D is ambiguous. Trimming removed 2 bases at V and 11 bases at J, with 16 bases between. The CDR3 is 14 amino acids. The germline V gene has CDR1 MDHEN and CDR2 SYDVKM. CDR3 protein: CASSLPPDPGKQFF. The CDR3 DNA reads as TGTGCCAGCAGTTTACCCCCGGACCCCGGTAAGCAGTTCTTC.

V usage is TRBV30 and J usage is TRBJ1-6, with no clear D. The CDR3 sequence is 13 residues long. With 1 base removed from V and 7 bases from J, the gap between germline ends came to 8 bases. Per germline, CDR1 GTSNPN and CDR2 SVGIG (reference sequence). The DNA of the CDR3 is TGTGCCTGGAGTGGACTCCACAATTCACCCCTCCACTTT. It translates to CAWSGLHNSPLHF. The full variable domain, its missing parts supplied by reference TRBV30 and TRBJ1-6, is SQTIHQWPATLVQPVGSPLSLECTVEGTSNPNLYWYRQAAGRGLQLLFYSVGIGQISSEVPQNLSASRPQDRQFILSSKKLLLSDSGFYLCAWSGLHNSPLHFGNGTRLTVT.

As to this clone: Relative to the germline gene, one junction end is altered; a read error may explain this. In nucleotides, the CDR3 is TGTGCCTGGAGTGTACCCTTAGATCGGCCGCCGCTAATGTCCTTC. It encodes CAWSVPLDRPPLMSF. V is TRBV30 and J is TRBJ1-2; D gene uncertain. Looked up from germline, CDR1 is GTSNPN and CDR2 is SVGIG (reference sequence). This CDR3 comprises 15 residues. Combining the CDR3 with reference TRBV30 and TRBJ1-2 gives the whole variable domain SQTIHQWPATLVQPVGSPLSLECTVEGTSNPNLYWYRQAAGRGLQLLFYSVGIGQISSEVPQNLSASRPQDRQFILSSKKLLLSDSGFYLCAWSVPLDRPPLMSFGSGTRLTVV.

The V call is TRBV19, the J call TRBJ1-2; the D is unclear. The germline V gene encodes CDR1 LNHDA and CDR2 SQIVND (reference sequence). The V and J ends lost 5 bases and 5 bases respectively, with 18 bases between them. The CDR3 contains 15 residues. CDR3 amino acids: CASSLTGRKVYGYTF. CDR3 in DNA: TGTGCCAGTAGTCTAACGGGCAGGAAGGTTTATGGCTACACCTTC. Full variable domain (remainder filled in from reference TRBV19 and TRBJ1-2): DGGITQSPKYLFRKEGQNVTLSCEQNLNHDAMYWYRQDPGQGLRLIYYSQIVNDFQKGDIAEGYSVSREKKESFPLTVTSAQKNPTAFYLCASSLTGRKVYGYTFGSGTRLTVV.

The rearrangement joins TRBV7-9 to TRBJ1-4; perhaps TRBD1 as D (6 bases). The ends were cut back, 3 bases at V and 2 bases at J, with 13 bases in the middle. The CDR3 contains 16 residues. Germline CDR1 and CDR2: SEHNR and FQNEAQ (reference sequence). CDR3 loop: CASSFSTGRTNEKLFF. The CDR3 nucleotides read TGTGCCAGCAGCTTCTCAACAGGGCGGACTAATGAAAAACTGTTTTTT.

The chain links TRBV6-5 to TRBJ1-1; D remains unclear. The CDR3 is 12 residues long. V lost 2 bases and J lost 6, with 7 bases in between. Germline CDR1 and CDR2: MNHEY and SVGAGI. The CDR3 protein is CASSYRGAEAFF. The CDR3 region has the DNA TGTGCCAGCAGTTACCGGGGAGCTGAAGCTTTCTTT.

The J gene is TRBJ2-3, the V gene TRBV11-2; 8 nucleotides line up with TRBD2. Trimming cost V 3 bases and J 4 bases; bases outside gene matches: 9. The CDR3 loop spans 16 amino acids. CDR1 and CDR2 (germline): SGHAT, FQNNGV. This CDR3 is CASSFLPGLGADTQYF. DNA for the CDR3: TGTGCCAGCAGCTTCTTACCGGGACTAGGGGCAGATACGCAGTATTTT.